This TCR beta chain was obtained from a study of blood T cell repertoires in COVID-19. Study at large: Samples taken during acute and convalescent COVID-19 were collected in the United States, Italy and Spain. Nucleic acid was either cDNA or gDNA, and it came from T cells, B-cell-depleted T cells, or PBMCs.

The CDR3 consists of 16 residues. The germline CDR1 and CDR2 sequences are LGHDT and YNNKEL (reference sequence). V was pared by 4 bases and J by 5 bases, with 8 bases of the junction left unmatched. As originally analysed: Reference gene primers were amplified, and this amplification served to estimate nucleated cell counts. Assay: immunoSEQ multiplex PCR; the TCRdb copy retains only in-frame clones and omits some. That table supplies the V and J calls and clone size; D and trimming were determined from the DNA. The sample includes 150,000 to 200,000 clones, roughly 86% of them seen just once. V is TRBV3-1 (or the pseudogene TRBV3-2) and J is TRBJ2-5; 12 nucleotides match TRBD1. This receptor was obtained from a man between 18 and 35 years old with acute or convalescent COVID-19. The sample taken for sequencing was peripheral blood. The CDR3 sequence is CASSLRGTGGRETQYF. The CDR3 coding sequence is TGTGCCAGCAGCCTCCGTGGGACAGGGGGCAGGGAGACCCAGTACTTC.